This T cell receptor beta chain was found in a study of glioma-infiltrating T cells (dated by TCRdb to about 2016). Regarding the complete study: The study sequenced TCR alpha- and beta-chain repertoires from glioma tissue, from non-neoplastic brain tissue and from matched peripheral blood mononuclear cells. Three low-grade glioma patients, seven to nine primary glioblastoma patients, and three non-glioma patients who contributed non-neoplastic brain tissue made up the paired cohort. To measure divergence between tissue and blood T-cell populations, each tissue-infiltrating repertoire was compared with the peripheral blood repertoire of the same patient.

Remarks on this clonotype: Its antigen has not been determined. No base quality values were provided; no much bigger clone lies one nucleotide off.

Overall study outcomes, separate from this receptor: The group comparisons were based on small numbers of patients: three non-neoplastic, three low-grade glioma and about eight glioblastoma patients. Very few CDR3 sequences were found to be shared between tissue and blood, and this scarcity was attributed to high CDR3 diversity and limited sampling. In non-neoplastic patients, VJ-independent divergence between tissue and blood fell below expectation, whereas in all gliomas, and especially in low-grade gliomas, the divergence rose above expectation.

The CDR1 and CDR2 encoded by the germline V gene are MRHNA and SNTAGT. The CDR3 holds 15 amino acids from the cysteine to the phenylalanine. Kept here is only the CDR3 DNA, which spans 45 bases and is read in frame from base 1. V is shortened by 2 bases, J by 4 bases, and the region joining them spans 13 bases. TCR alpha and beta CDR3 regions were amplified with the iRepertoire nested amplicon-rescue multiplex PCR (arm-PCR) platform from RNA. One-step reverse transcription and amplification used about 85-400 ng of tissue mRNA or PBMC total RNA as input. Following bead purification, Illumina adapters were added by a secondary multiplex PCR, and libraries between 200 and 400 bp were gel-purified. Libraries carried internal 6-nucleotide barcodes used for demultiplexing. The libraries were sequenced on an Illumina MiSeq using 2x220 or 2x250 nucleotide paired-end reads. As for how the authors treated the data: Paired reads were merged with FLASH 1.2.11 and aligned to the GRCh37 human genome with BWA-MEM before extracting TRA and TRB reads. V and J assignment used an IMGT-derived reference of cassette sequences and CDR3 motifs that included pseudogenes. Reads were translated in three frames, and productive CDR3s were defined by a C…FGXG motif without stop codons. Clonotypes were defined as unique combinations of V-J cassette pair and CDR3 amino acid sequence. Filtering of reads was based on Hamming distance, with the threshold set by the sequence error rate of each sample in mapped regions. TCRdb reworked the public reads: Q25 trimming with fastp, MiXCR clone assembly, productive beta chains retained. Duplicate CDR3 protein sequences are folded into a single record with the most common DNA and genes. TCRdb, not the original authors, processed these V and J calls. Present in this sample are 170,000 or so distinct CDR3 sequences, roughly 45% of which were seen just once. Of the sample, around 5% is held by the ten largest clones.

Specimen: glioma tissue, nonneoplastic brain tissue, or PBMCs (not recorded which). The receptor was derived from a human donor with low-grade glioma or glioblastoma, undergoing nonglioma brain surgery, or in good health (not recorded which). The V and J genes are TRBV6-4 and TRBJ2-3, and perhaps TRBD2 as D gene, on 6 matching bases. The nucleotide sequence is TGTGCCAGCAGTGACACAGCTAGCGACGCAGATACGCAGTATTTT. Its product reads: CASSDTASDADTQYF.